These T cell receptor beta chains were read from a single sample in a study of tumor-infiltrating lymphocytes in localized non-small cell lung cancer. Some clones are missing from TCRdb's copy, which holds only in-frame ones; the method was immunoSEQ multiplex PCR. The sample lists tens of thousands of clones, approximately 70% seen once, with over 12% in the top ten. Sequences were obtained from lung tumor tissue. The receptor source for this set is a human donor with non-small cell lung cancer. Both conserved end residues are part of each CDR3.

TRBV19	TRBJ1-2	CATEVAPYGYTF
TRBV19	TRBJ2-7	CASSVAGQGIGEQYF
TRBV27	TRBJ2-5	CASSWTSGLQETQYF
TRBV7-9	TRBJ2-2	CASSPWSSTGELFF
TRBV2	TRBJ2-5	CASSAGGSVETQYF
TRBV5-1	TRBJ2-1	CASSFTQDYNEQFF
TRBV5-1	TRBJ2-2	CASSLFPEGELFF
TRBV4-1	TRBJ2-1	CASSQESGAYNEQFF
TRBV4-2	TRBJ2-6	CASSQAEGGANVLTF
TRBV2	TRBJ2-3	CASTQGWGTQYF
TRBV19	TRBJ1-5	CASSPGEAQPQHF
TRBV6-6	TRBJ1-1	CASSDRAREAFF
TRBV2	TRBJ1-5	CASREQGVSNQPQHF
TRBV6-5	TRBJ1-2	CASSYSGQGARYGYTF
TRBV18	TRBJ1-1	CASSPDLNTEAFF
TRBV13	TRBJ2-1	CASSLSFSEQFF
TRBV27	TRBJ1-1	CASSLTGVTTEAFF
TRBV15	TRBJ1-2	CATSREGGDYGYTF
TRBV5-1	TRBJ1-5	CASSSDGRLEQPQHF
TRBV18	TRBJ2-7	CASSPGSPSYEQYF
TRBV18	TRBJ2-7	CASHLDRSYEQYF
TRBV5-1	TRBJ2-3	CASSLDASTDTQYF
TRBV19	TRBJ1-5	CASSPGLPYSNQPQHF
TRBV15	TRBJ2-5	CATSRGAGASETQYF
TRBV5-6	TRBJ2-7	CASSLGGGGSYEQYF
TRBV4-1	TRBJ2-5	CASSHLSAGGPETQYF
TRBV5-1	TRBJ2-1	CASSSGTSGTNNEQFF
TRBV2	TRBJ1-5	CASSGQISNQPQHF
TRBV14	TRBJ1-1	CASDQGLRNTEAFF
TRBV9	TRBJ2-1	CASSVSGTYPGDEQFF
TRBV7-2	TRBJ2-7	CASSLTGTSGTHEQYF
TRBV18	TRBJ2-1	CASSPTGGAHNEQFF
TRBV20-1	TRBJ2-1	CSVKSYNEQFF
TRBV4-2	TRBJ2-1	CASSQDRPSSGYYNEQFF
TRBV4-1	TRBJ2-5	CASSFSRVQETQYF
TRBV4-1	TRBJ2-1	CASSQNEQFF
TRBV2	TRBJ1-2	CASSFGARYGYTF
TRBV29-1	TRBJ2-5	CSATGHTGETQYF
TRBV4-1	TRBJ2-5	CASSQDKREIETQYF
TRBV2	TRBJ2-2	CASTGTENTGELFF